This T cell receptor (beta chain) was recovered during a study of CD8 T cells in ankylosing spondylitis (TCRdb year 2017). At the level of the whole study: T cell receptor beta repertoires were profiled in healthy donors and ankylosing spondylitis patients so that disease-linked TCR variants could be found. Peripheral blood samples were taken, and synovial fluid was additionally collected from ankylosing spondylitis patients. The full study cohort was made up of under 30 ankylosing spondylitis patients and about a hundred healthy donors.

With respect to this clonotype: The antigen this receptor binds is unknown. No much larger clonotype is one base removed from it; base qualities were not supplied.

CDR3 length: 16 amino acids, cysteine to phenylalanine. Of all the DNA, just the CDR3 is kept, 48 bases in frame from base 1. V loses 0 bases, J loses 8 bases, and the germline ends lie 17 bases apart. The germline V gene sets CDR1 to KGHSH and CDR2 to LQKENI. Sequencing instrument: Illumina HiSeq 2500. Quantitative 5'-RACE with molecular barcodes was used to prepare TCR beta libraries. On the authors' methods: Disease-linked TCR variants were identified with a new computational method built on a probabilistic model of VDJ rearrangement. TCRdb reran the public reads through fastp at Q25 and MiXCR, keeping productive beta chains. Rows merge per CDR3 protein into single entries with the most common DNA and genes. The V and J calls shown here were made by TCRdb, not taken from the authors' results. The sample table lists around 770,000 distinct CDR3 sequences, approximately 12% of them with a count of one. The top ten clones comprise about 0.49% of the sample.

Summary of the overall study and its limitations: Some of the motif variants had been reported before in the synovial fluid and blood of reactive arthritis patients, a finding that suggests common disease-initiation mechanisms. In peripheral blood, the disease-linked clones were found at relatively low frequencies and had a CD8+ phenotype. Blood from ankylosing spondylitis patients appeared to be characterized by a TCR beta motif made up of seven or eight highly homologous amino acid variants. According to the report, matched synovial fluid samples from ankylosing spondylitis patients were significantly enriched for the disease-linked clones.

The rearrangement joined TRBV18 to TRBJ2-1; 7 matching bases give a weak D call of TRBD1. This clonotype was sampled from a male donor with ankylosing spondylitis. The sample was blood, either unsorted or a sorted T cell fraction (not recorded which). CDR3 sequence: CASSPPRAGGIYEQFF. The nucleotide sequence reads TGTGCCAGCTCACCACCGAGGGCAGGGGGGATTTATGAGCAGTTCTTC. This CDR3, with the reference TRBV18 and TRBJ2-1 proteins standing in past its ends, gives the full variable domain NAGVMQNPRHLVRRRGQEARLRCSPMKGHSHVYWYRQLPEEGLKFMVYLQKENIIDESGMPKERFSAEFPKEGPSILRIQQVVRGDSAAYFCASSPPRAGGIYEQFFGPGTRLTVL.